A single T cell receptor (beta chain) is shown here with its context. Its target antigen remains unknown. Nothing much larger sits one base from this clone, and base qualities are not available. The sample comes from a study of T-cell memory formation after mild COVID-19 (TCRdb year 2021). Describing the broader study: TCR sequence clusters from the two donors were largely donor specific. T-cell clones expanding and contracting after mild COVID-19 in a couple of donors were tracked by longitudinal TCRalpha and TCRbeta repertoire sequencing. The cohort comprised two young, previously healthy adult volunteers, one female and one male.

Ficoll-Paque density gradient centrifugation was used to isolate PBMCs. Broader findings and caveats from the paper: Only a couple of mild cases were covered by the study, and larger cohorts that include severe cases with pre-infection samples were considered necessary. Clones contracting from day 15 to 85 had balanced CD4/CD8 phenotypes, while a second wave expanding from day 15 to 37 was biased towards CD4+. Whether the second-wave clones peaking on day 37 were SARS-CoV-2 specific was not confirmed. Some responding clones were detected in pre-infection memory, suggesting pre-existing cross-reactive memory T cells joined the SARS-CoV-2 response. Contracting CD4+ clones turned up mainly in the CM and EM memory subsets, whereas EMRA was where CD8+ clones were enriched.

Spanning cysteine to phenylalanine, the CDR3 consists of 14 amino acids. Of the read, only the CDR3 DNA is kept; its 42 bases are in frame from base 1. CDR1 and CDR2, per the germline V gene, are MDHEN and SYDVKM. At the junction V is shortened by 3 bases and J by 5 bases; bases outside the gene matches: 5. TCRdb lists the instrument as Illumina NovaSeq 6000. TCRalpha and TCRbeta cDNA libraries were built by 5'RACE with constant-segment primers, adding sample barcodes and unique molecular identifiers. Trizol reagent was used to extract RNA from every sample. Libraries were amplified in two PCR steps, with a second sample barcode and Illumina TruSeq adapters added in the second step. The libraries were sequenced on an Illumina NovaSeq using 2 x 150 bp paired-end reads. As for how the authors treated the data: With migec v1.2.7, reads were demultiplexed and then collapsed into UMI-guided consensus sequences. Using mixcr v2.1.11, the UMI consensuses were aligned to TRA and TRB V and J templates and assembled into clonotypes. Clonotypes were classified as expanded or contracted when called significant by both edgeR and NoisET, with noise models trained on biological replicates. For edgeR calls, the thresholds were a false discovery rate-adjusted p below 0.01 and a log2 fold-change of 1. As an exploratory analysis of dynamics, max-normalized trajectories of the 1000 most abundant clonotypes were examined by PCA with hierarchical clustering. Separately sequenced CD4+ and CD8+ repertoires were used to assign a CD4 or CD8 phenotype to each responding clone. TCRdb's own reprocessing of the public reads used fastp at Q25 and MiXCR and kept productive beta chains. Rows with a matching CDR3 protein are joined into one entry that keeps the most common DNA and genes. The V and J calls and clone size come from TCRdb's table, not from the authors' own analysis. Recorded for this sample are roughly 300,000 distinct CDR3 sequences; around 15% of them occurred a single time. Jointly, the top ten make up 20% to 25% of the sample.

The sequence joins TRBV28 to TRBJ2-5; a stretch of 8 junction bases matches TRBD2. Sequencing was performed on PBMCs or a T cell subset sorted from them (not recorded which). The sequence was collected from a young man who had mild COVID-19 (a few samples of this study predate the infection). The sample titles of this study are shuffled in the database, so cell type and time point are left out; the donor was told from shared clones. CDR3 reads: CASSLVAGRETQYF. The DNA is as follows: TGTGCCAGCAGTTTGGTAGCGGGGCGGGAGACCCAGTACTTC.